This TCR beta chain originates from a study of cytomegalovirus exposure and HLA in healthy donors. Whole-study context: Around 80 million unique TCRs from HLA-typed donors were held in an early data release. Study observations and caveats: Common viral pathogens seemed to be connected with several of the most significant clusters, according to a later analysis. Indistinguishability led to the exclusion of some V segments, TRBV6-2 and TRBV6-3 included.

There are a few counts of this clone. No antigen is known for it. The CDR3 covers 17 residues. V was clipped by 8 bases and J by 3 bases; unmatched bases: 13. Germline V gives CDR1 SGDLS, CDR2 YYNGEE. 60 Vbeta and 13 Jbeta primers were used in PCR. Clones were read by immunoSEQ multiplex PCR, and TCRdb kept only the in-frame ones, dropping some. The sample comprises 99,000 or so clones, 13% to 15% of which are singletons, and 0.83% rests with the top ten. This sequence originates from a female donor in good health and CMV-seronegative. This chain uses TRBV9 with TRBJ2-2; TRBD1 agrees at 10 bases. The sequenced material came from PBMCs. CDR3 nucleotide sequence: TGTGCCAGTGGCCAACCGGGACAGGGGCCGGACACCGGGGAGCTGTTTTTT. It codes for CASGQPGQGPDTGELFF.